This passage covers 31 T cell receptor beta chains from one sample sequenced in a study of blood T cell repertoires in COVID-19. Clones were read by immunoSEQ multiplex PCR, and TCRdb kept only the in-frame ones, dropping some. The table has some 530,000 clones, approximately 83% seen once. What was sequenced was peripheral blood. The receptors were gathered from a human donor in a cohort sampled during active COVID-19.

The chain joins TRBV4-2 to TRBJ1-4; 8 positions agree with TRBD1. Losses at the gene ends were 0 bases for V and 2 bases for J; bases not matched to a gene: 8. The CDR3 is 18 amino acids. Germline V CDR1 and CDR2: LGHNA, YNFKEQ. The CDR3 spells CASSQELAGGATNEKLFF. The CDR3 bases are TGTGCCAGCAGCCAAGAATTGGCAGGGGGCGCGACTAATGAAAAACTGTTTTTT.

This clone was recorded only once. V usage is TRBV4-1 and J usage is TRBJ1-5; a weak D match, TRBD1 (5 bases). Trimming removed 0 bases from V and 4 bases from J, with 13 bases in between. The CDR3 has 16 amino acids. Germline V gives CDR1 MGHRA, CDR2 YSYEKL. CDR3 residues: CASSQDQRQGNQPQHF. The DNA for the CDR3 is TGCGCCAGCAGCCAAGATCAAAGGCAGGGTAATCAGCCCCAGCATTTT.

On this clone itself: Mismatch with germline at one junction end may stem from a read error. The J gene is TRBJ2-5, the V gene TRBV7-7; perhaps TRBD2 as D (5 bases). The CDR3 totals 14 residues. Germline loops: CDR1 SSHAT, CDR2 FNYEAQ (reference sequence). The DNA of the CDR3 is TGTGCTAGCAGCCCCAGGACTCTTGGGGAGACCCAGTACTTC. Protein sequence: CASSPRTLGETQYF.

V gene TRBV19 combines with J gene TRBJ1-2; TRBD1 agrees at 7 bases. CDR1 LNHDA and CDR2 SQIVND come from the germline V gene (reference sequence). V shed 4 bases and J 4 bases; nucleotides not matched to a gene: 9. The length of the CDR3 is 15 residues. In DNA form, the CDR3 reads TGTGCCAGTAGTAGTGGGCTTGGGACAGTCTATGGCTACACCTTC. Its protein product is CASSSGLGTVYGYTF.

The rearrangement links TRBV7-8 to TRBJ2-7; TRBD2 matches 8 bases. Germline values: CDR1 SGHVS, CDR2 FQNEAQ. V shed 5 bases and J 1 base; nucleotides not matched to a gene: 7. This CDR3 is built from 15 residues. In DNA form, the CDR3 reads TGTGCCAGCAGCCGAGGGCGGGAGGCTTCCTACGAGCAGTACTTC. As protein: CASSRGREASYEQYF.

This chain connects TRBV16 to TRBJ1-2; TRBD1 is a possible D gene (6 bases). The CDR3 runs to 16 residues. The germline V gene has CDR1 KGHSY and CDR2 FQNENV. The V end lost 4 bases, the J end lost 6 bases, and 21 bases lay between the germline ends. The CDR3 spells CASSRQQGNPTDGYTF. The CDR3 nucleotides are TGTGCCAGCAGCCGCCAACAGGGAAACCCCACAGATGGCTACACCTTC.

This clone was seen a single time. The genes are TRBV6-6 and TRBJ1-6; D is uncertain. The germline V and J ends were trimmed by 2 bases and 10 bases, with 9 bases remaining between them. Germline V gives CDR1 MNHNY, CDR2 SVGAGI (reference sequence). The CDR3 is 13 amino acids. The CDR3: CASSYERYSPLHF. For the CDR3, the DNA is TGTGCCAGCAGTTACGAGCGGTACTCACCCCTCCACTTT.

The chain has TRBV7-2 and TRBJ2-7, with D perhaps matching TRBD1 (6 bases). The V gene's germline CDR1 is SGHTA and CDR2 FQGNSA. CDR3 length: 13 amino acids. Between the trimmed V and J ends, which lost 1 base and 3 bases, there was a span of 7 bases. DNA of the CDR3: TGTGCCAGCAGCTTAGAACAGGGCTACGAGCAGTACTTC. It translates to CASSLEQGYEQYF. Complete variable domain (other parts from reference TRBV7-2 and TRBJ2-7): GAGVSQSPSNKVTEKGKDVELRCDPISGHTALYWYRQSLGQGLEFLIYFQGNSAPDKSGLPSDRFSAERTGGSVSTLTIQRTQQEDSAVYLCASSLEQGYEQYFGPGTRLTVT.

V and J are TRBV29-1 and TRBJ2-5; 7 bases map to TRBD2. V was clipped by 7 bases and J by 4 bases; unmatched bases: 9. The CDR3 sequence is 13 residues long. Germline V gene data show CDR1 as SQVTM and CDR2 as ANQGSEA. CDR3 region: CSACGREGETQYF. DNA for the CDR3: TGCAGCGCATGTGGGAGGGAGGGAGAGACCCAGTACTTC.

The chain has TRBV29-1 and TRBJ1-2, with 8 bases that match TRBD1. J gave up 0 bases and V 3 bases, and 6 bases lay outside the gene matches. Germline V gene lookup returns CDR1 SQVTM and CDR2 ANQGSEA. This CDR3 comprises 15 residues. The CDR3 DNA reads as TGCAGCGTTGATACAGGGGGTATTACTAACTATGGCTACACCTTC. It yields the protein CSVDTGGITNYGYTF.

The CDR3 nucleotides read TGTGCCAGCAGCCCGAACCCGGGACAGGCTAATGAAAAACTGTTTTTT. It translates to CASSPNPGQANEKLFF. The V gene is TRBV5-5, the J gene TRBJ1-4; 8 positions match TRBD1. The CDR3 sequence is 16 residues long. V was pared by 4 bases and J by 3 bases, with 8 bases of the junction left unmatched. The V gene's germline CDR1 is SGHKS and CDR2 YYEKEE (reference sequence).

CDR3 DNA sequence: TGTGCCACCAGTGTGGGGGGGCTCTACTATGGCTACACCTTC. Its translation: CATSVGGLYYGYTF. The chain combines TRBV24-1 with TRBJ1-2; tentative D call: TRBD1 (6 bases). This CDR3 has 14 amino acids. Germline values: CDR1 KGHDR, CDR2 SFDVKD. Trimming left V 5 bases short and J 3 bases short, with 12 bases between.

The CDR3 DNA follows: TGCAGCGTTGGGGGACAGGGGCAAGATACGCAGTATTTT. It yields the protein CSVGGQGQDTQYF. This chain joins TRBV29-1 and TRBJ2-3; TRBD1 matches 10 bases. Germline V gene lookup returns CDR1 SQVTM and CDR2 ANQGSEA. This CDR3 is 13 amino acids long. Trimming removed 4 bases from V and 5 bases from J; junction bases left unmatched: 3.

The chain links TRBV28 to TRBJ1-5; a possible D gene is TRBD1 (6 bases). V shed 5 bases and J shed 5 bases, with 13 bases lying between them. CDR1 MDHEN and CDR2 SYDVKM come from the germline V gene. The CDR3 runs to 14 residues. The CDR3 protein is CASSQAGGHQPQHF. CDR3 bases: TGTGCCAGCAGTCAAGCGGGGGGGCATCAGCCCCAGCATTTT. The full variable domain, its missing parts supplied by reference TRBV28 and TRBJ1-5, is DVKVTQSSRYLVKRTGEKVFLECVQDMDHENMFWYRQDPGLGLRLIYFSYDVKMKEKGDIPEGYSVSREKKERFSLILESASTNQTSMYLCASSQAGGHQPQHFGDGTRLSIL.

The V call is TRBV5-8, the J call TRBJ2-1; TRBD2 agrees at 8 bases. V was clipped by 7 bases and J by 3 bases; unmatched bases: 12. The CDR3 has 16 amino acids. Germline V gives CDR1 SGHTS, CDR2 YDEGEE. Here the CDR3 reads CASRYRGSGIYNEQFF. The CDR3 nucleotides read TGTGCCAGCCGCTACCGCGGTAGCGGGATCTACAATGAGCAGTTCTTC.

The chain recombines TRBV11-2 with TRBJ1-1, with D unresolved. CDR1 and CDR2 (germline): SGHAT, FQNNGV. The CDR3 length is 11 residues. V was trimmed by 5 bases and J by 2 bases, leaving 3 bases between them. The CDR3 sequence is CASSTNTEAFF. CDR3 sequence (DNA): TGTGCCAGCAGCACAAACACTGAAGCTTTCTTT.

The table lists this clone with a few counts. V and J are TRBV30 and TRBJ2-7; 9 bases fit TRBD2. Germline V gene data show CDR1 as GTSNPN and CDR2 as SVGIG (reference sequence). The CDR3 runs 13 residues. V trimming: 4 bases; J trimming: 6 bases; junction bases outside the gene matches: 7. DNA of the CDR3: TGTGCCTGGACCTCTGGCGGGAGGGGCGAGCAGTACTTC. Translation: CAWTSGGRGEQYF.

Remarks on this clone: The sample contains more than one DNA sequence encoding this CDR3. The chain couples TRBV9 to TRBJ1-3, with a tentative D call TRBD1 (6 bases). The CDR3 extends over 15 amino acids. Germline values: CDR1 SGDLS, CDR2 YYNGEE. Trimming stripped 2 bases from V and 0 bases from J, with 9 bases between. CDR3 amino acids: CASSVEGGSGNTIYF. The CDR3 DNA reads TGTGCCAGCAGCGTTGAAGGGGGCTCTGGAAACACCATATATTTT. The variable domain in full, with the rest retrieved from reference TRBV9 and TRBJ1-3, is DSGVTQTPKHLITATGQRVTLRCSPRSGDLSVYWYQQSLDQGLQFLIQYYNGEERAKGNILERFSAQQFPDLHSELNLSSLELGDSALYFCASSVEGGSGNTIYFGEGSWLTVV.

This sequence joins TRBV30 and TRBJ1-3, with D perhaps matching TRBD1 (5 bases). The germline CDR1 and CDR2 sequences are GTSNPN and SVGIG (reference sequence). The CDR3 totals 17 residues. V shed 3 bases and J shed 0 bases, with 18 bases lying between them. The CDR3 spells CAWSLLRGLSSGNTIYF. The CDR3 DNA reads as TGTGCCTGGAGCCTACTTAGGGGACTTAGCTCTGGAAACACCATATATTTT.

The chain links TRBV28 to TRBJ1-2; 11 bases line up with TRBD1. The V and J ends lost 6 bases and 0 bases, in that order; junction bases with no gene match: 3. The CDR3 sequence is 15 residues long. The V gene's germline CDR1 is MDHEN and CDR2 SYDVKM. The chain's CDR3 is CASRGQGGPNYGYTF. The CDR3 nucleotides read TGTGCCAGCAGGGGACAGGGGGGACCTAACTATGGCTACACCTTC.

The V call is TRBV18, the J call TRBJ2-3; weak D call: TRBD2 (6 bases). Germline values: CDR1 KGHSH, CDR2 LQKENI. The V end was cut by 3 bases, the J end by 2 bases, with 9 bases between. CDR3 length equals 14 residues. CDR3: CASSPRTTTDTQYF. The CDR3, as DNA: TGTGCCAGCTCACCTAGGACTACCACAGATACGCAGTATTTT.

V is TRBV7-3 and J is TRBJ2-5; 9 positions match TRBD2. Germline CDR1 reads SGHTA; CDR2 reads FQGTGA. The J segment lost 5 bases and the V segment lost 2 bases, leaving 9 bases of the junction unmatched. The CDR3 runs 16 residues. In DNA form, the CDR3 reads TGTGCCAGCAGCTTATCCGGCGGGAGGGCTGGGGAGACCCAGTACTTC. Translating gives CASSLSGGRAGETQYF.

The chain employs TRBV9 and TRBJ2-7; 7 bases agree with TRBD1. Germline assignment: CDR1 SGDLS and CDR2 YYNGEE. The CDR3 is 14 amino acids. With 4 bases clipped from V and 2 bases from J, the junction kept 6 bases outside the gene matches. The CDR3 DNA is TGTGCCAGCAGCCCCTTCCAGGGGGCCTACGAGCAGTACTTC. This gives the protein CASSPFQGAYEQYF.

With respect to this clone: The same CDR3 arises from other DNA sequences in this sample as well. The chain links TRBV6-1 to TRBJ1-3; D remains ambiguous. The CDR3 extends over 15 amino acids. V lost 3 bases, J lost 0 bases, and 9 bases lay in between. Germline assignment: CDR1 MNHNS and CDR2 SASEGT. The CDR3 region has the DNA TGTGCCAGCAGTGACAGGACTTTCTCTGGAAACACCATATATTTT. This codes for CASSDRTFSGNTIYF.

The chain recombines TRBV30 with TRBJ1-2; tentative D call: TRBD1 (6 bases). CDR1 and CDR2 (germline): GTSNPN, SVGIG (reference sequence). The CDR3 totals 13 residues. V was shortened by 5 bases and J by 4 bases, with 14 bases between the two germline ends. As DNA, the CDR3 is TGTGCCTGGTCCCCGGACAGCTCCTATGGCTACACCTTC. Its translation: CAWSPDSSYGYTF.

This chain uses TRBV6-5 with TRBJ1-1, with 10 bases lining up with TRBD1. The CDR3 is 16 residues long. The V and J ends lost 2 bases and 10 bases, in that order; junction bases with no gene match: 13. Germline assignment: CDR1 MNHEY and CDR2 SVGAGI. CDR3 in DNA: TGTGCCAGCAGTTACCGAGGGGGACAGGGGCTCATCGGAGCTTTCTTT. Translating gives CASSYRGGQGLIGAFF.

This rearrangement joins TRBV7-6 to TRBJ1-1; D is unresolved. Per the germline V gene, CDR1 is SGHVS and CDR2 is FNYEAQ. This CDR3 has 13 amino acids. V lost 1 base and J lost 1, with 4 bases in between. CDR3 sequence: CASSLGQNTEAFF. The CDR3 DNA reads TGTGCCAGCAGCTTAGGTCAGAACACTGAAGCTTTCTTT.

In DNA form, the CDR3 reads TGTGCCAGCAGTCGCCCCGGGACTAGCGGTCCTAGCTCCTACAATGAGCAGTTCTTC. Its translation is CASSRPGTSGPSSYNEQFF. The genes are TRBV27 and TRBJ2-1; 11 nucleotides agree with TRBD2. The V and J ends lost 5 bases and 0 bases, in that order; junction bases with no gene match: 12. The CDR3 consists of 19 residues. Germline values: CDR1 MNHEY, CDR2 SMNVEV (reference sequence).

The chain is built from TRBV6-5 and TRBJ2-7, with TRBD2 matching 11 bases. The CDR3 has 15 residues. With V trimmed by 4 bases and J by 0 bases, 2 bases remained unmatched. Germline CDR1 is MNHEY and CDR2 is SVGAGI. The CDR3 here is CASSSGTSGSYEQYF. The CDR3 DNA follows: TGTGCCAGCAGTTCCGGGACTAGCGGCTCCTACGAGCAGTACTTC.

The chain links TRBV6-5 to TRBJ2-3, with D maybe TRBD2 (5 bases). Trimming pared 6 bases from V and 3 bases from J, leaving 10 bases between. Germline assignment: CDR1 MNHEY and CDR2 SVGAGI. CDR3 length: 13 residues. CDR3 residues: CASRDWTTDTQYF. CDR3 nucleotides: TGTGCCAGCAGGGATTGGACTACAGATACGCAGTATTTT.

V usage is TRBV11-3 and J usage is TRBJ2-1, with D tentatively TRBD1 (6 bases). V lost 2 bases and J 1 base, leaving 12 bases between the germline ends. The CDR3 length is 16 residues. The germline V gene has CDR1 SGHNT and CDR2 YENEEA. The CDR3 coding sequence is TGTGCCAGCAGCTTAAACGGCAGGGGTTCCTACAATGAGCAGTTCTTC. It codes for CASSLNGRGSYNEQFF.